These 7 T cell receptor beta chains were all obtained from the same sample, sequenced in a study of T cells after yellow fever vaccination. TCRdb reanalysed the 5' RACE reads using MiXCR and keeps one entry per CDR3 protein. This sample has 60,000 to 85,000 distinct CDR3 sequences, with approximately 7% found just once. This specimen was CD8+ T cells sorted from PBMCs, taken about 49 days after the first yellow fever vaccination. The receptors stem from a man in his late teens or twenties who received the YFV17D yellow fever vaccine.

This clonotype was counted between two and nine times. The chain is built from TRBV7-9 and TRBJ1-1; D not certain. Between the trimmed V and J ends, which lost 9 bases and 0 bases, there was a span of 8 bases. Germline assignment: CDR1 SEHNR and CDR2 FQNEAQ (reference sequence). CDR3 size: 12 residues. The CDR3 region is CASRRLNTEAFF. The CDR3 bases are TGTGCCAGTCGGCGGTTGAACACTGAAGCTTTCTTT. The full variable domain, its missing parts supplied by reference TRBV7-9 and TRBJ1-1, is DTGVSQNPRHKITKRGQNVTFRCDPISEHNRLYWYRQTLGQGPEFLTYFQNEAQLEKSRLLSDRFSAERPKGSFSTLEIQRTEQGDSAMYLCASRRLNTEAFFGQGTRLTVV.

This clonotype was counted a few times. The V gene is TRBV6-4, the J gene TRBJ2-3; TRBD2 matches at 10 bases. Germline trimming cut 4 bases from V and 2 bases from J; bases unmatched to any gene: 3. This CDR3 has 15 amino acids. Germline-derived CDR1 and CDR2 are MRHNA and SNTAGT. The CDR3, as DNA: TGTGCCAGCAGTGTACTAGCGGGGACCACAGATACGCAGTATTTT. This codes for CASSVLAGTTDTQYF.

This clonotype was counted only a few times. This chain uses TRBV20-1 with TRBJ1-1; tentative D call: TRBD1 (6 bases). V lost 5 bases to trimming and J lost 8 bases, with 24 bases between them. The CDR3 has 15 amino acids. Looked up from germline, CDR1 is DFQATT and CDR2 is SNEGSKA (reference sequence). The CDR3 coding sequence is TGCAGTGCTGCCGAGAGGTTCGCAGGGGCTTCCGAAGCTTTCTTT. Amino acids: CSAAERFAGASEAFF.

This clonotype was counted many times. The V and J genes are TRBV5-1 and TRBJ2-7, with 9 bases matching TRBD1. The CDR3 is 13 amino acids. Germline V gene sequence: CDR1 SGHRS, CDR2 YFSETQ. The trim removed 4 bases at V and 3 bases at J, leaving 2 bases unmatched. As DNA, the CDR3 is TGCGCCAGCAGCATGACAGGGGGCTACGAGCAGTACTTC. Its protein product is CASSMTGGYEQYF.

This clonotype was seen only a few times. V is TRBV11-2 and J is TRBJ1-5; tentative D call: TRBD1 (6 bases). CDR1 SGHAT and CDR2 FQNNGV come from the germline V gene. The CDR3 consists of 17 residues. Deletions cut 5 bases from V and 5 bases from J, with 22 bases between. The CDR3, as DNA: TGTGCCAGCAGCCTGACCCCTAGAACAGGGAGTGATCAGCCCCAGCATTTT. Protein sequence: CASSLTPRTGSDQPQHF. Filled out from reference TRBV11-2 and TRBJ1-5, the complete variable domain reads EAGVAQSPRYKIIEKRQSVAFWCNPISGHATLYWYQQILGQGPKLLIQFQNNGVVDDSQLPKDRFSAERLKGVDSTLKIQPAKLEDSAVYLCASSLTPRTGSDQPQHFGDGTRLSIL.

This clonotype has ten or more counts. The chain is built from TRBV29-1 and TRBJ2-2, with D perhaps matching TRBD1 (5 bases). CDR3 length equals 13 residues. V was pared by 6 bases and J by 4 bases, with 12 bases between. Germline V gives CDR1 SQVTM, CDR2 ANQGSEA. The CDR3 DNA reads as TGCAGCGTCGACAGAGAAACCACCGGGGAGCTGTTTTTT. This codes for CSVDRETTGELFF.

Ten or more counts support this clonotype. The gene calls are TRBV4-3 and TRBJ1-4, with D possibly matching TRBD1 (6 bases). The CDR3 covers 19 residues. Per germline, CDR1 LGHNA and CDR2 YSLEER. V was trimmed by 0 bases and J by 13 bases, leaving 30 bases between them. CDR3 residues: CASSQDIEVGTLGNDGLFF. The CDR3 DNA follows: TGCGCCAGCAGCCAAGATATCGAAGTCGGGACATTGGGTAATGATGGACTGTTTTTT.